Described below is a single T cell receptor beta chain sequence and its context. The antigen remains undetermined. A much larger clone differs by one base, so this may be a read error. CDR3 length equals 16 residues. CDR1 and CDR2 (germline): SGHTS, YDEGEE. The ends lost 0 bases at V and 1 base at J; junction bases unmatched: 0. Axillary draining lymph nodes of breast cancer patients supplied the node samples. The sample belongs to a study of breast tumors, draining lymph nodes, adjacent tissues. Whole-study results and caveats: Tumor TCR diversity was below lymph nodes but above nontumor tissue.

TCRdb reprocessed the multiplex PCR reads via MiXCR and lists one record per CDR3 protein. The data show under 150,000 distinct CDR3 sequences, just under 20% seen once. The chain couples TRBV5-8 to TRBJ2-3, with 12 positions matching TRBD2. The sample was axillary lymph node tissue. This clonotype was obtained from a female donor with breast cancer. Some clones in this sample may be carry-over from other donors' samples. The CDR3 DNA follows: TGTGCCAGCAGCTTGGGACTAGCGGGAGGCACAGATACGCAGTATTTT. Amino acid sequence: CASSLGLAGGTDTQYF.